These 24 T cell receptor beta chains were all obtained from the same sample, sequenced in a study of spatial heterogeneity in lung cancer (dated by TCRdb to about 2019). The sample's time point, from its label and the paper: sample taken at primary tumor resection. TCR sequencing used whole RNA extracted from tumor and nontumor lung tissue, or from cryopreserved PBMC samples, without cell sorting. Library generation was performed with 5' RACE. The instrument was a NextSeq 500. TCRdb cleaned the public reads at Q25 with fastp, built clones with MiXCR and kept in-frame beta chains. Each entry merges the rows of one CDR3 protein and shows their most common DNA and genes. For this sample the table gives about 1,500 distinct CDR3 sequences, of which under 60% were detected only once. Together, the top ten hold 35% to 40% of the sample. Sequenced here: PBMCs, sampled at surgery. The receptors here all came from a female donor with early-stage non-small cell lung cancer.

This clonotype was seen many times. The V call is TRBV20-1, the J call TRBJ2-7, with 9 bases aligning to TRBD2. V was clipped by 6 bases and J by 3 bases; unmatched bases: 15. The CDR3 covers 16 residues. Germline CDR1 DFQATT, CDR2 SNEGSKA (reference sequence). The CDR3 sequence: CSACRRGVAGDYEQYF. CDR3 sequence (DNA): TGCAGTGCCTGCCGACGAGGGGTAGCGGGAGACTACGAGCAGTACTTC.

J is TRBJ2-1 and V is TRBV6-1, with 7 nucleotides matching TRBD2. Trimming removed 5 bases from V and 5 bases from J; junction bases left unmatched: 6. The germline CDR1 and CDR2 sequences are MNHNS and SASEGT. This CDR3 is 14 amino acids long. The CDR3 region has the DNA TGTGCCAGCAGTTATAGCGGGTCTGACAATGAGCAGTTCTTC. Translated, it gives CASSYSGSDNEQFF.

The table lists this clonotype with many counts. The rearrangement links TRBV6-5 to TRBJ2-7, with 14 nucleotides matching TRBD2. Germline CDR1 MNHEY, CDR2 SVGAGI. The CDR3 is 17 amino acids. Germline trimming cut 6 bases from V and 4 bases from J; bases unmatched to any gene: 11. CDR3 amino acids: CASRGQPGTSGSYEQYF. Here the CDR3 DNA reads TGTGCCAGCAGGGGACAGCCCGGGACTAGCGGGAGTTACGAGCAGTACTTC.

This clonotype was seen repeatedly, ten times or more. This sequence joins TRBV24-1 and TRBJ2-5; either TRBD1 or TRBD2 may fit D (5 bases each). This CDR3 comprises 15 residues. The germline CDR1 and CDR2 sequences are KGHDR and SFDVKD. Trimming shortened V by 1 base and J by 7 bases, and 15 bases separated the two germline ends. CDR3 sequence reads: CATSDFRTGDGTQYF. The CDR3 DNA follows: TGTGCCACCAGTGATTTCCGGACTGGGGACGGGACCCAGTACTTC.

The chain joins TRBV7-2 to TRBJ2-2, with 12 bases that match TRBD2. Germline CDR1 is SGHTA and CDR2 is FQGNSA. V lost 5 bases to trimming and J lost 4 bases; unmatched junction nucleotides: 11. This CDR3 contains 18 residues. The CDR3 DNA reads as TGTGCCAGCAGCGGTACCCTAGCGGGGGGGCCGGCCACCGGGGAGCTGTTTTTT. This encodes CASSGTLAGGPATGELFF.

This clonotype came up a few times. The rearrangement uses TRBV7-8 and TRBJ2-2, with D unresolved. Trimming took off 3 bases at V and 5 bases at J, with 7 bases between the two ends. The CDR3 runs to 13 residues. Germline CDR1 is SGHVS and CDR2 is FQNEAQ. The CDR3 nucleotides are TGTGCCAGCAGCTTCGACCGGACCGGGGAGCTGTTTTTT. It translates to CASSFDRTGELFF.

This rearrangement joins TRBV3-1 to TRBJ1-2; no firm D call. The CDR3 length is 13 residues. The germline V gene has CDR1 LGHDT and CDR2 YNNKEL (reference sequence). V was shortened by 3 bases and J by 7 bases, with 12 bases between the two germline ends. Here the CDR3 reads CASSHRGLGGYTF. For the CDR3, the DNA is TGTGCCAGCAGCCACCGCGGGCTCGGTGGCTACACCTTC.

The CDR3 is CSARRDEKLFF. In DNA, the CDR3 is TGCAGCGCCCGGCGGGACGAAAAACTGTTTTTT. This rearrangement joins TRBV29-1 to TRBJ1-4; possibly TRBD1 for D (5 bases). V was cut by 7 bases and J by 8 bases, with 11 bases left in between. This CDR3 region has 11 residues. The germline gives CDR1 SQVTM, CDR2 ANQGSEA.

By frequency in the sample, this clonotype is medium-sized. The rearrangement links TRBV25-1 to TRBJ2-3; TRBD2 matches 8 bases. After removal of 8 bases from V and 3 bases from J, the junction contained 10 bases not matched to a gene. The germline V gene has CDR1 MGHDK and CDR2 SYGVNS. The CDR3 consists of 15 residues. The CDR3 bases are TGTGCCAGCGGCGTTGGAGCGGGGGATACAGATACGCAGTATTTT. Amino acid sequence: CASGVGAGDTDTQYF.

The V gene is TRBV5-1, the J gene TRBJ2-2, with D perhaps assigned TRBD1 or TRBD2 (6 bases each). This CDR3 spans 15 amino acids. The ends were cut back, 1 base at V and 2 bases at J, with 9 bases in the middle. Germline CDR1 reads SGHRS; CDR2 reads YFSETQ. The CDR3 nucleotides read TGCGCCAGCAGCTTGACGGGGGCTAACACCGGGGAGCTGTTTTTT. Amino acid sequence: CASSLTGANTGELFF. The full variable domain, in which reference TRBV5-1 and TRBJ2-2 provide the parts outside the CDR3, is KAGVTQTPRYLIKTRGQQVTLSCSPISGHRSVSWYQQTPGQGLQFLFEYFSETQRNKGNFPGRFSGRQFSNSRSEMNVSTLELGDSALYLCASSLTGANTGELFFGEGSRLTVL.

The V gene is TRBV5-1, the J gene TRBJ1-2; D perhaps matches TRBD1 (6 bases). V lost 4 bases to trimming and J lost 3 bases, with 13 bases between them. There are 14 residues in the CDR3. Germline V gives CDR1 SGHRS, CDR2 YFSETQ. The CDR3 nucleotides read TGCGCCAGCAGCCCGGACAGACAGCACTATGGCTACACCTTC. Its protein product is CASSPDRQHYGYTF.

The chain couples TRBV10-1 to TRBJ2-2; no definite D call. There are 14 residues in the CDR3. V lost 5 bases, J lost 1 base, and 8 bases lay in between. Germline V gene data show CDR1 as WNHNN and CDR2 as SYGVQD (reference sequence). Here the CDR3 reads CASSSLVNTGELFF. The CDR3 nucleotides are TGCGCCAGCAGTTCATTGGTGAACACCGGGGAGCTGTTTTTT.

The rearrangement links TRBV5-5 to TRBJ2-5; 9 nucleotides match TRBD1. Losses at the gene ends were 4 bases for V and 1 base for J; bases not matched to a gene: 5. The CDR3 sequence is 15 residues long. Germline assignment: CDR1 SGHKS and CDR2 YYEKEE (reference sequence). CDR3 coding DNA: TGTGCCAGCAGCCCTTGGGGACAGGGCCAAGAGACCCAGTACTTC. Its protein is CASSPWGQGQETQYF.

This chain joins TRBV12-3 or TRBV12-4 and TRBJ1-1; D uncertain. The CDR3 sequence is 14 residues long. Trimming left V 0 bases short and J 4 bases short, with 9 bases between. For the CDR3, the DNA is TGTGCCAGCAGTTTAGCCCACGGAATCACTGAAGCTTTCTTT. Protein sequence: CASSLAHGITEAFF.

The table lists this clonotype with many counts. The V call is TRBV13, the J call TRBJ2-2; tentative D call: TRBD2 (5 bases). V lost 5 bases, J lost 5 bases, and 21 bases lay in between. The germline V gene has CDR1 PRHDT and CDR2 FYEKMQ (reference sequence). This CDR3 contains 17 residues. As DNA, the CDR3 is TGTGCCAGCAGCCAAGGGCGGGTGAATAGGGATACCGGGGAGCTGTTTTTT. Translating it yields CASSQGRVNRDTGELFF.

The table lists this clonotype with a count of one. This rearrangement joins TRBV10-3 to TRBJ1-1; D may be TRBD1 (5 bases). V dropped 3 bases and J dropped 9 bases, with 14 bases sitting between them. The germline V gene has CDR1 ENHRY and CDR2 SYGVKD. This CDR3 has 13 amino acids. CDR3 in amino acids: CAISESGADQAFF. The CDR3 coding sequence is TGTGCCATCAGTGAATCTGGGGCGGACCAAGCTTTCTTT.

This clonotype was observed at least ten times. The CDR3 DNA follows: TGTGCCAGAAGCTTGGACAGGGAAGGTGGAAGCATTCAGTACTTC. It yields the protein CARSLDREGGSIQYF. This chain links TRBV5-3 with TRBJ2-4; perhaps TRBD1 as D (6 bases). TRBV5-3 is given ORF status, its function remaining uncertain. The CDR3 totals 15 residues. The V end lost 0 bases, the J end lost 9 bases, and 16 bases lay between the germline ends.

The rearrangement links TRBV27 to TRBJ2-3, with TRBD2 matching 13 bases. The germline V gene has CDR1 MNHEY and CDR2 SMNVEV (reference sequence). J gave up 5 bases and V 6 bases, and 8 bases lay outside the gene matches. CDR3 length: 16 amino acids. DNA for the CDR3: TGTGCCAGCAGCTCCTCAACTAGCGGGAGGGGAGATACGCAGTATTTT. The encoded protein is CASSSSTSGRGDTQYF.

V usage is TRBV12-3 or TRBV12-4 and J usage is TRBJ2-1; 9 bases agree with TRBD1. The CDR3 runs 15 residues. J gave up 3 bases and V 6 bases, and 6 bases lay outside the gene matches. This chain's CDR3 is CASRAGTGNYNEQFF. Here the CDR3 DNA reads TGTGCCAGCAGAGCCGGGACAGGGAACTACAATGAGCAGTTCTTC.

This chain uses TRBV4-1 with TRBJ2-5, with D perhaps TRBD2 (6 bases). The V gene's germline CDR1 is MGHRA and CDR2 YSYEKL. This CDR3 is 15 amino acids long. Trimming removed 4 bases from V and 5 bases from J, with 17 bases in between. CDR3 in amino acids: CASSPVGGDEETQYF. CDR3 nucleotide sequence: TGCGCCAGCAGCCCCGTCGGGGGAGACGAGGAGACCCAGTACTTC.

This clonotype has just a few counts. The chain is built from TRBV28 and TRBJ2-7, with D perhaps matching TRBD1 (5 bases). Germline lookup yields CDR1 MDHEN and CDR2 SYDVKM. The V and J ends lost 6 bases and 0 bases respectively, with 15 bases between them. The CDR3 runs to 15 residues. Here the CDR3 DNA reads TGTGCCAGCAGGACCGCGGACACCTCCTCCTACGAGCAGTACTTC. It yields the protein CASRTADTSSYEQYF. Drawing the rest from reference TRBV28 and TRBJ2-7, the complete variable domain is DVKVTQSSRYLVKRTGEKVFLECVQDMDHENMFWYRQDPGLGLRLIYFSYDVKMKEKGDIPEGYSVSREKKERFSLILESASTNQTSMYLCASRTADTSSYEQYFGPGTRLTVT.

This clonotype was found a few times. This chain links TRBV6-1 with TRBJ2-1; no definite D call. CDR3 size: 11 residues. The ends were cut back, 4 bases at V and 12 bases at J, with 10 bases in the middle. Germline V lookup: CDR1 MNHNS, CDR2 SASEGT. Here the CDR3 DNA reads TGTGCCAGCAGTGGTCCGATTGTGCAGTTCTTC. Its protein is CASSGPIVQFF.

This rearrangement joins TRBV19 to TRBJ2-2; 10 nucleotides line up with TRBD2. Trimming took 2 bases from V and 4 from J; bases not matched to a gene: 4. The length of the CDR3 is 16 residues. Germline CDR1 reads LNHDA; CDR2 reads SQIVND (reference sequence). The CDR3 DNA follows: TGTGCCAGTAGTATAACTAGCGGGGAAGTCACCGGGGAGCTGTTTTTT. This gives the protein CASSITSGEVTGELFF.

This clonotype was counted between two and nine times. The chain links TRBV27 to TRBJ2-1, with TRBD2 matching over 9 bases. The CDR3 spans 17 residues. Unmatched junction bases numbered 12, after V lost 7 bases and J lost 2 bases. Looked up from germline, CDR1 is MNHEY and CDR2 is SMNVEV (reference sequence). The CDR3 spells CASTSSRLAGTYNEQFF. CDR3 nucleotides: TGTGCCAGCACCTCTTCGCGGCTAGCGGGGACCTACAATGAGCAGTTCTTC.